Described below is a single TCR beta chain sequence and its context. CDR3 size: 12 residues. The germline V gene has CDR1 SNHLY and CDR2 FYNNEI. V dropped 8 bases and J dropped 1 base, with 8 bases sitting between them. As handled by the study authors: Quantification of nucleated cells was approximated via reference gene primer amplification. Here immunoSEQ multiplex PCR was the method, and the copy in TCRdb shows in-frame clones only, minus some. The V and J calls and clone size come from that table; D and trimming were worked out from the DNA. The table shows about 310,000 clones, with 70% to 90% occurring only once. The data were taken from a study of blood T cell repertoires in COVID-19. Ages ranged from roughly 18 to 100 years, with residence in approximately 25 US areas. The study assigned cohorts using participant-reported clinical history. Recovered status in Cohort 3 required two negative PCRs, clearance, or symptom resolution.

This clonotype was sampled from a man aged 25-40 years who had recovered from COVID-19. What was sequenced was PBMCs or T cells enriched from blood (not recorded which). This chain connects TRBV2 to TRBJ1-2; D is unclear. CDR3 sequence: CASRYSNYGYTF. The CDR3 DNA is TGTGCCAGCCGATATAGTAACTATGGCTACACCTTC.